This TCR beta chain was obtained from a study of cytomegalovirus exposure and HLA in healthy donors. This table comes from immunoSEQ multiplex PCR, and its TCRdb copy is limited to in-frame clones, with some not included. The sample consists of 150,000 to 200,000 clones, 95% to 96% of them appearing once. This CDR3 comprises 15 residues. Trimming took off 4 bases at V and 0 bases at J, with 15 bases between the two ends. Looked up from germline, CDR1 is GTSNPN and CDR2 is SVGIG (reference sequence). This chain connects TRBV30 to TRBJ1-2; a possible D gene is TRBD1 (6 bases). The source of this sequence is a woman aged 18-29 years in good health and CMV-seronegative. Sequencing used PBMCs. CDR3: CAWTYRDRTNYGYTF. CDR3 coding DNA: TGTGCCTGGACCTACAGGGACCGTACTAACTATGGCTACACCTTC.